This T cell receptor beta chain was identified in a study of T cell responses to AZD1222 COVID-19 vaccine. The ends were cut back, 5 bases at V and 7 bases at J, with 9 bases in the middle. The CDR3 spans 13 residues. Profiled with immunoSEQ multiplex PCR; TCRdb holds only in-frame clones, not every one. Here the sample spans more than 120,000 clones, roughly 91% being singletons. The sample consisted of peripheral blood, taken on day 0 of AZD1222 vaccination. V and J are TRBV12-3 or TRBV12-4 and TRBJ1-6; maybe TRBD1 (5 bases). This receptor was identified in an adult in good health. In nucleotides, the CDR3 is TGTGCCAGCAGTCCTGGGGGGAATTCACCCCTCCACTTT. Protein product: CASSPGGNSPLHF.